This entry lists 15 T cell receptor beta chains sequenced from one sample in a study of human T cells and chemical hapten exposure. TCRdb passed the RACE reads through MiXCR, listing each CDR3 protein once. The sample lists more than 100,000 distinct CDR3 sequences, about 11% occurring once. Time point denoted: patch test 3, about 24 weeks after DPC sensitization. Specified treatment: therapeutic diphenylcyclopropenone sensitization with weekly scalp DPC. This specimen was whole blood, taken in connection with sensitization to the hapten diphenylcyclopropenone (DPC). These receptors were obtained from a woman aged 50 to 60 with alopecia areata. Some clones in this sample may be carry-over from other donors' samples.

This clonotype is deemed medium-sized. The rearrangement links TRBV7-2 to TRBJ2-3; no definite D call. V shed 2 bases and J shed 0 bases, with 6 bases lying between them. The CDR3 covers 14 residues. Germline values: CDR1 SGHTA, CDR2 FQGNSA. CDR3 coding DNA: TGTGCCAGCAGCTTATCCGGGAGCACAGATACGCAGTATTTT. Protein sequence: CASSLSGSTDTQYF.

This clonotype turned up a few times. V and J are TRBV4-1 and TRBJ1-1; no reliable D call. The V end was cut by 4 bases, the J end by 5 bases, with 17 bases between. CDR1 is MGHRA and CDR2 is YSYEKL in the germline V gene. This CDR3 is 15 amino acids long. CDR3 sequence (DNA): TGCGCCAGCAGCCCAGTCCACCTCCACCCGACTGAAGCTTTCTTT. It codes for CASSPVHLHPTEAFF.

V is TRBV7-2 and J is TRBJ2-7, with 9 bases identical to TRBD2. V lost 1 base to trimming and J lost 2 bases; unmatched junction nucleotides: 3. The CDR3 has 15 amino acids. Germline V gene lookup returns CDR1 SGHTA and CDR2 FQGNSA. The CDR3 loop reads CASSLGGGGAYEQYF. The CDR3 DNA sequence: TGTGCCAGCAGCTTAGGTGGCGGGGGGGCCTACGAGCAGTACTTC.

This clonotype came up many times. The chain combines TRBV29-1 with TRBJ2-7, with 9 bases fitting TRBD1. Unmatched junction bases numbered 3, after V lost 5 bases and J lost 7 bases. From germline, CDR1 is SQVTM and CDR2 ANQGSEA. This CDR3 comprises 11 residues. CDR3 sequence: CSVRQGDEQYF. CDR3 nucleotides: TGCAGCGTTCGACAGGGGGATGAGCAGTACTTC.

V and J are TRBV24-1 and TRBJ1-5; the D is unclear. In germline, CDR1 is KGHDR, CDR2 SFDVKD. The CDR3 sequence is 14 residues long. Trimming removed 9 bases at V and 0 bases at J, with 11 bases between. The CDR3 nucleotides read TGTGCCACCCAGGCCCCTTATAGCAATCAGCCCCAGCATTTT. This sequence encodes CATQAPYSNQPQHF.

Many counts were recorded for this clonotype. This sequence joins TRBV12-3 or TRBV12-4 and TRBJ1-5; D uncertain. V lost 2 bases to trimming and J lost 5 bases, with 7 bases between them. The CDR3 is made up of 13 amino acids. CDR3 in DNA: TGTGCCAGCAGTTTAACCAGAGATCAGCCCCAGCATTTT. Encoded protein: CASSLTRDQPQHF.

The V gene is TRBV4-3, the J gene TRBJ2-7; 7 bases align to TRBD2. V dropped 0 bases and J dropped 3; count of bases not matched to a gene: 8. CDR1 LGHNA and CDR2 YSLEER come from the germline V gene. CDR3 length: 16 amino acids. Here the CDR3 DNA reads TGCGCCAGCAGCCAAGATGTAACTAGCGCATACTACGAGCAGTACTTC. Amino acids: CASSQDVTSAYYEQYF.

In DNA, the CDR3 is TGTGCCAGCAGCGTATGGGCGGCGGAGTATGGCTACACCTTC. Protein sequence: CASSVWAAEYGYTF. The chain carries TRBV9 and TRBJ1-2, with D hard to call. Germline V CDR1 and CDR2: SGDLS, YYNGEE. This CDR3 is 14 amino acids long. V was cut by 1 base and J by 5 bases, with 12 bases left in between.

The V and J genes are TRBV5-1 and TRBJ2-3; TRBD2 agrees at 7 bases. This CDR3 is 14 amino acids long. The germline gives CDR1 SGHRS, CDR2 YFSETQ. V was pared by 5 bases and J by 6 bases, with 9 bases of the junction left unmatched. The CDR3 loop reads CASRPSGAMDTQYF. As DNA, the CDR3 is TGCGCCAGCAGGCCGAGCGGGGCGATGGATACGCAGTATTTT.

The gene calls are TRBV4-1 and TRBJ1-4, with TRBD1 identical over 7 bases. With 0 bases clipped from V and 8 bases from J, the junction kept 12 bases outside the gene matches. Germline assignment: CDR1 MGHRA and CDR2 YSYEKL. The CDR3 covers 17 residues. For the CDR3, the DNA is TGCGCCAGCAGCCAAGATCCCGGTGGGCAGGGGGGAGAAAAACTGTTTTTT. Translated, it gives CASSQDPGGQGGEKLFF.

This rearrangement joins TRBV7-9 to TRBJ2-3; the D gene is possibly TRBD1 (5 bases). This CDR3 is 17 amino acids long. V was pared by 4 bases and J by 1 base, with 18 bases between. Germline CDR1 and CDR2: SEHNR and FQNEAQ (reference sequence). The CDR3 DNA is TGTGCCAGCAGCTCCCCTAAGACAGAGGAACGCACAGATACGCAGTATTTT. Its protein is CASSSPKTEERTDTQYF.

The CDR3 loop is CSAREFRGDTEAFF. CDR3 bases: TGCAGTGCTAGAGAATTTAGAGGGGACACTGAAGCTTTCTTT. The rearrangement uses TRBV20-1 and TRBJ1-1, with D possibly being TRBD1 (5 bases). V lost 0 bases and J 3 bases, leaving 11 bases between the germline ends. Germline assignment: CDR1 DFQATT and CDR2 SNEGSKA (reference sequence). The CDR3 loop spans 14 amino acids.

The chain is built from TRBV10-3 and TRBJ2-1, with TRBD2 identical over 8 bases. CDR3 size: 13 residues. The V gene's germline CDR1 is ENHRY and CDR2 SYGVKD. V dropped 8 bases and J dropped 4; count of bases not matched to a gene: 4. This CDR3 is CAICSGSYNEQFF. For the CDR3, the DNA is TGTGCCATCTGCAGCGGGAGTTACAATGAGCAGTTCTTC.

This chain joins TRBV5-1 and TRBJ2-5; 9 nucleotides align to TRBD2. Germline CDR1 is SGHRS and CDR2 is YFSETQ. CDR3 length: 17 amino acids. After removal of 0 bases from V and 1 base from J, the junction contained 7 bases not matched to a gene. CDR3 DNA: TGCGCCAGCAGCTTGGGGCTAGCGGGGTTTATCCAAGAGACCCAGTACTTC. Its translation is CASSLGLAGFIQETQYF.

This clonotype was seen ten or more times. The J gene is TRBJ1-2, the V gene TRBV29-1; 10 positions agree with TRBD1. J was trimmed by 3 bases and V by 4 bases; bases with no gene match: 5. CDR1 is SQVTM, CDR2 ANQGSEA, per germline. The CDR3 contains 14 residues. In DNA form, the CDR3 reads TGCAGCGTTGCCGGGACAGGGGACGACTATGGCTACACCTTC. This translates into CSVAGTGDDYGYTF.